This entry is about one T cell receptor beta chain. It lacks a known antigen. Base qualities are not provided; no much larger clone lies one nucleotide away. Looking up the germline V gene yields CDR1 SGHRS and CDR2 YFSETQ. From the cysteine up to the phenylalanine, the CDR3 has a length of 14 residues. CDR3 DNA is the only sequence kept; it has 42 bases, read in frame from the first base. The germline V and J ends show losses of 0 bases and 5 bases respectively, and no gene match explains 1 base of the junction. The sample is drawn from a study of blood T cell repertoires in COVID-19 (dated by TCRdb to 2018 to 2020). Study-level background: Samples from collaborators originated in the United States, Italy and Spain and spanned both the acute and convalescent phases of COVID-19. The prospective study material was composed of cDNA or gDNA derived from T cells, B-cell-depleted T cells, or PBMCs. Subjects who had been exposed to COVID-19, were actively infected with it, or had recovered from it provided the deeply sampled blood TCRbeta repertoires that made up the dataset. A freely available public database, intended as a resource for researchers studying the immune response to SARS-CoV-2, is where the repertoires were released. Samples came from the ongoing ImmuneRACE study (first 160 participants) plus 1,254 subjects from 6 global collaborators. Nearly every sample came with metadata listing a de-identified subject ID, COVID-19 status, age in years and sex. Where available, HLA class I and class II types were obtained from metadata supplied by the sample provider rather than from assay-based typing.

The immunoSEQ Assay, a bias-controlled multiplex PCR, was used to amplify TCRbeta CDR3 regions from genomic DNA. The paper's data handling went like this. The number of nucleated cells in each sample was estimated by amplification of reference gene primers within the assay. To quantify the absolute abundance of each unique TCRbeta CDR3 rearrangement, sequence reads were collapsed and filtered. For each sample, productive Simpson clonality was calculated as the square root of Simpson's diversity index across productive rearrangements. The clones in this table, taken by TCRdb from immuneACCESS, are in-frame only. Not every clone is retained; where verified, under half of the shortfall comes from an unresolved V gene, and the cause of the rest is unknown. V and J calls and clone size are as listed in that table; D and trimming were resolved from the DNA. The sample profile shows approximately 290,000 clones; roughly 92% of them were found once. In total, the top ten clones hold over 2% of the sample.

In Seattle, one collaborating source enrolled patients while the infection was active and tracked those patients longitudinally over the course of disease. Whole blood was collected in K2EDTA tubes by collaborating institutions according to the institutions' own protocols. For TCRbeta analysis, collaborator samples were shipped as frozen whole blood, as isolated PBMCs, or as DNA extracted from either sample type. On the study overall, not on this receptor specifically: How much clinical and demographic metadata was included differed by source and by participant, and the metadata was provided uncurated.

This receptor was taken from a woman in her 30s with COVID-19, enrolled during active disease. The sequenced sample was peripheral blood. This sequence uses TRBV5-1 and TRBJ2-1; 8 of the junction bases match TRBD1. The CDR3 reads CASSLEGQDNEQFF. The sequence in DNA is TGCGCCAGCAGCTTGGAGGGACAGGACAATGAGCAGTTCTTC.